Listed below are T cell receptor beta chains from one sample, sequenced in a study of identical twins. TCRdb reprocessed the 5' RACE reads via MiXCR and lists one record per CDR3 protein. There are about 530,000 distinct CDR3 sequences in the sample; nearly 15% occur only once, and about 0.4% lies in the top ten. This sample was also put to use in a study of yellow fever vaccine responses in identical twins.

The sample consisted of CD4+ T cells sorted from blood. The receptor set was obtained from a woman younger than 35 in good health. Each CDR3 is given with its conserved first and last residue. The D gene is left open where the match is weak. Clone sizes are given selectively: once, few, many, or a class where the clone is expanded.

d_gene	v_gene	j_gene	abundance	CDR3nt	CDR3aa
TRBD2	TRBV12-3/TRBV12-4	TRBJ2-1	many	TGTGCCAGCAGTACTAGCGGGAGGGCCTCTAGTGAGCAGTTCTTC	CASSTSGRASSEQFF
TRBD1	TRBV7-9	TRBJ1-4	few	TGTGCCAGCAGGAGTGAGGGGGCCTCCGGGAAACTGTTTTTT	CASRSEGASGKLFF
NA	TRBV5-1	TRBJ2-2	NA	TGCGCCAGCAGCAAGTCGGTAATTGGGAACACCGGGGAGCTGTTTTTT	CASSKSVIGNTGELFF
NA	TRBV5-1	TRBJ2-7	NA	TGCGCCAGCAGCGTCACGGGCCTAGAGTTCTACGAGCAGTACTTC	CASSVTGLEFYEQYF
NA	TRBV7-9	TRBJ2-2	few	TGTGCCAGCAGCTTTGAGACTGGGGCCGGGGAGCTGTTTTTT	CASSFETGAGELFF
NA	TRBV12-3/TRBV12-4	TRBJ1-3	few	TGTGCCAGTGGACCACTCGGAAACACCATATATTTT	CASGPLGNTIYF
TRBD1	TRBV10-3	TRBJ2-7	NA	TGTGCCAGCTCGGACAGGGTTCAAAACTACGAGCAGTACTTC	CASSDRVQNYEQYF
TRBD2	TRBV20-1	TRBJ2-2	NA	TGCAGTGCCAGCAGGGGGCTAGCGGGAGGGACCGGGGAGCTGTTTTTT	CSASRGLAGGTGELFF
TRBD1	TRBV10-3	TRBJ2-1	many	TGTGCCATCAGCCGACAGGGGGAATCGAATGAGCAGTTCTTC	CAISRQGESNEQFF
TRBD1	TRBV12-3/TRBV12-4	TRBJ1-1	NA	TGTGCCAGCAGTTTTCGCAGGGGGCGTCTCGCTGAAGCTTTCTTT	CASSFRRGRLAEAFF
TRBD1	TRBV20-1	TRBJ1-1	NA	TGCAGTGCTGTTAACCCGGGACAGGAGAACACTGAAGCTTTCTTT	CSAVNPGQENTEAFF
NA	TRBV2	TRBJ2-2	NA	TGTGCCAGCAGTGGGGACTTGAACACCGGGGAGCTGTTTTTT	CASSGDLNTGELFF
TRBD1	TRBV4-1	TRBJ1-1	NA	TGCGCCAGCAGCCGTACCACAGGGGGAGGTGAAACTGAAGCTTTCTTT	CASSRTTGGGETEAFF
TRBD1	TRBV12-3/TRBV12-4	TRBJ1-2	many	TGTGCCAGCAGTAATTCCGTGGGACAGAGATATGGCTACACCTTC	CASSNSVGQRYGYTF
TRBD2	TRBV7-9	TRBJ2-1	NA	TGTGCCAGCAGCAAAGAGCGGGAGTTCTACAATGAGCAGTTCTTC	CASSKEREFYNEQFF
NA	TRBV12-3/TRBV12-4	TRBJ2-2	NA	TGTGCCAGCAGTTTGGGTGTGGATACCGGGGAGCTGTTTTTT	CASSLGVDTGELFF
NA	TRBV20-1	TRBJ2-3	NA	TGCAGTGCTAGAGCCTCTCAGTATACGCAGTATTTT	CSARASQYTQYF
TRBD2	TRBV27	TRBJ2-5	NA	TGTGCCAGCAGACTAGTAGCGGGTGGGGAGACCCAGTACTTC	CASRLVAGGETQYF
TRBD2	TRBV20-1	TRBJ2-3	few	TGCAGTGCGATACCCCCTAGCGGGAAGCAAGCAGATACGCAGTATTTT	CSAIPPSGKQADTQYF
TRBD1	TRBV15	TRBJ2-1	NA	TGTGCCACCAGCAGATCTTTTAACAGGGGACCAGAAGGAGAGCAGTTCTTC	CATSRSFNRGPEGEQFF
NA	TRBV3-1	TRBJ1-5	NA	TGTGCCAGCAGCCAAGAGTCGGGTCTTTCGCCCCAGCATTTT	CASSQESGLSPQHF
NA	TRBV20-1	TRBJ1-4	few	TGCAGTGCCAGGGACCGTTCCGGTGCAACTAATGAAAAACTGTTTTTT	CSARDRSGATNEKLFF
NA	TRBV2	TRBJ2-1	NA	TGTGCCAGCACCTCAGGGCGGACAGCATACAATGAGCAGTTCTTC	CASTSGRTAYNEQFF
TRBD1	TRBV7-9	TRBJ1-1	NA	TGTGCCAGCAGCATACAGGGGGGGACTGAAGCTTTCTTT	CASSIQGGTEAFF
TRBD1	TRBV19	TRBJ1-6	NA	TGTGCCAGTAGTATAGAGGGCAAGGGGACAGCCCTCCACTTT	CASSIEGKGTALHF
NA	TRBV7-2	TRBJ1-1	few	TGTGCCAGCAGCCCGGGACACATTCATGAAGCTTTCTTT	CASSPGHIHEAFF
TRBD1	TRBV5-1	TRBJ2-7	NA	TGCGCCAGCAGCTCCCGGGACAGACGGGACGAGCAGTACTTC	CASSSRDRRDEQYF
TRBD2	TRBV2	TRBJ2-1	few	TGTGCCAGCAGTGAGGGACTAGCGGGAGTTCTTGAGCAGTTCTTC	CASSEGLAGVLEQFF
NA	TRBV7-9	TRBJ2-3	NA	TGTGCCAGCAGCCCAGTCGAGCGTACAGATACGCAGTATTTT	CASSPVERTDTQYF
NA	TRBV5-1	TRBJ2-7	NA	TGCGCCAGCAGCTTGGAGAACACCTACGAGCAGTACTTC	CASSLENTYEQYF
TRBD1	TRBV20-1	TRBJ1-1	NA	TGCATAACAGGGGCCGAAGGGACCACTGAAGCTTTCTTT	CITGAEGTTEAFF
TRBD1	TRBV24-1	TRBJ2-2	NA	TGTGCCACCAGTGACGTACAGGGGGCGCGGACCGGGGAGCTGTTTTTT	CATSDVQGARTGELFF
NA	TRBV7-2	TRBJ2-3	NA	TGTGCCAGCAGCCCAAATAGGGATACGCAGTATTTT	CASSPNRDTQYF
NA	TRBV14	TRBJ1-2	few	TGTGCCAGCAGCCAAGATACCCGGCTTGGCTACACCTTC	CASSQDTRLGYTF
TRBD1	TRBV2	TRBJ1-5	many	TGTGCCAGCAGTGGGGACAGGGGCAATCAGCCCCAGCATTTT	CASSGDRGNQPQHF
NA	TRBV28	TRBJ1-1	few	TGTGCCAGCAGTCATCCCCTTGGGACTGAAGCTTTCTTT	CASSHPLGTEAFF
NA	TRBV3-1	TRBJ2-3	few	TGTGCCAGCAGCCCAACCATGGACGGCGTCCCAACGACAGATACGCAGTATTTT	CASSPTMDGVPTTDTQYF
TRBD1	TRBV10-3	TRBJ2-3	few	TGTGCCATCAGTCCTGACCCCCAGGGACAGGGGCTTGGGTATTTT	CAISPDPQGQGLGYF
TRBD1	TRBV15	TRBJ1-2	NA	TGTGCCACCAGCCAGGGACAGGCCTATGGCTACACCTTC	CATSQGQAYGYTF
NA	TRBV7-9	TRBJ1-1	few	TGTGCCAGCAGCCCACCCGGTGCGGGGAACACTGAAGCTTTCTTT	CASSPPGAGNTEAFF
NA	TRBV14	TRBJ2-2	NA	TGTGCCAGCAGCCGAGGACTCACCGGGGAGCTGTTTTTT	CASSRGLTGELFF